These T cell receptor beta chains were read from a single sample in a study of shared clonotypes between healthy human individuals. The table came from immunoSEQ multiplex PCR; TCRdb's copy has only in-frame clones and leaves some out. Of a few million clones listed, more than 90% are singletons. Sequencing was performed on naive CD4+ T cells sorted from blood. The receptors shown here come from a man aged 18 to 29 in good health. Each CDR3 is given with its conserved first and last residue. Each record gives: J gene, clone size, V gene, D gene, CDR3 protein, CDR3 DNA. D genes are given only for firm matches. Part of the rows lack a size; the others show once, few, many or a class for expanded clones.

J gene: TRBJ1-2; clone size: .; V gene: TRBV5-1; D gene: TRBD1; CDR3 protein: CASSWTGGETGYTF; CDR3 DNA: TGCGCCAGCAGCTGGACAGGCGGAGAGACTGGCTACACCTTC
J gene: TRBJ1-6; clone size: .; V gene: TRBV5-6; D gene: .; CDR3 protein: CASTLGRGTSPLHF; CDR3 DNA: TGTGCCAGCACCTTAGGGAGGGGAACTTCACCCCTCCACTTT
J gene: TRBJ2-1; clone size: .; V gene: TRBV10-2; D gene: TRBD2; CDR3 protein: CASSESPWTSGNEQFF; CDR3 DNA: TGCGCCAGCAGTGAGTCGCCGTGGACTAGCGGCAATGAGCAGTTCTTC
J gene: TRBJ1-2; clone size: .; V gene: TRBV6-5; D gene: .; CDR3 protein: CASSYLAAGGNGYTF; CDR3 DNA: TGTGCCAGCAGTTACCTAGCCGCGGGAGGAAATGGCTACACCTTC
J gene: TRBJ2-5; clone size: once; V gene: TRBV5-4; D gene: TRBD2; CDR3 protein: CASSLGLAGAETQYF; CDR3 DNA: TGTGCCAGCAGCCTAGGACTAGCGGGAGCGGAGACCCAGTACTTC
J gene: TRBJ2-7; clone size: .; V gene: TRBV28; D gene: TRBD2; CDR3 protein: CASSWGSSGLAGVTYEQYF; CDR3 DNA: TGTGCCAGCAGTTGGGGGTCCTCGGGACTAGCGGGGGTAACCTACGAGCAGTACTTC
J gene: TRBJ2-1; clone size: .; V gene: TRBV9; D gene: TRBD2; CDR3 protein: CASSVSLAAYNEQFF; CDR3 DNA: TGTGCCAGCAGCGTATCACTAGCGGCATACAATGAGCAGTTCTTC
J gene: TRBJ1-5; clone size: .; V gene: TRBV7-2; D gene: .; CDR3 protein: CASSPDGRRDQPQHF; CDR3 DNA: TGTGCCAGCAGCCCAGACGGCCGCAGAGATCAGCCCCAGCATTTT
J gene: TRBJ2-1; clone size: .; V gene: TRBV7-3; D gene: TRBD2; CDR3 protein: CASSLAAGGYNEQFF; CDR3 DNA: TGTGCCAGCAGCTTAGCAGCGGGGGGTTACAATGAGCAGTTCTTC
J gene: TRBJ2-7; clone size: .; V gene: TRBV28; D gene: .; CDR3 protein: CASWRRGVLSTGEQYF; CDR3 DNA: TGTGCCAGCTGGCGGAGGGGGGTTTTATCTACTGGCGAGCAGTACTTC
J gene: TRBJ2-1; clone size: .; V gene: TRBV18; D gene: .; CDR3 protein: CASSPPSRPDEQFF; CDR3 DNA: TGTGCCAGCTCACCACCGTCGAGGCCGGATGAGCAGTTCTTC
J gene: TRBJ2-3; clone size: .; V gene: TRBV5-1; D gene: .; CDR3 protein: CASRGGTDTQYF; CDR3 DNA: TGCGCCAGCAGGGGGGGCACAGATACGCAGTATTTT
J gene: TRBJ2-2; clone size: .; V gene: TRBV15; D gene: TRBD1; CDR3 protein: CATSRETGPGELFF; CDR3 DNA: TGTGCCACCAGCAGGGAGACAGGGCCCGGGGAGCTGTTTTTT
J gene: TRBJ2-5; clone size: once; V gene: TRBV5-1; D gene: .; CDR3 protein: CASSSGDAGPETQYF; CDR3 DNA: TGCGCCAGCAGTTCGGGGGACGCGGGGCCAGAGACCCAGTACTTC
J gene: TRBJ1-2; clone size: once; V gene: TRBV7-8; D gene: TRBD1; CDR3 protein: CASSLPGQGNGYTF; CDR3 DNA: TGTGCCAGCAGCTTACCGGGACAGGGAAATGGCTACACCTTC
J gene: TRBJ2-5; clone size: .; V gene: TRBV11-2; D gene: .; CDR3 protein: CASSSLRGNQETQYF; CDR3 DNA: TGTGCCAGCAGCTCACTCAGGGGAAACCAAGAGACCCAGTACTTC
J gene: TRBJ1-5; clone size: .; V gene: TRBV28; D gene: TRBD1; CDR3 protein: CASRATGANQPQHF; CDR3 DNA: TGTGCCAGCAGGGCGACAGGGGCCAATCAGCCCCAGCATTTT
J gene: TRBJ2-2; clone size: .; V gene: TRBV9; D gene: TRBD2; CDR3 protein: CASSGALGLAGLNTGELFF; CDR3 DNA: TGTGCCAGCAGCGGAGCCCTGGGACTAGCGGGATTGAACACCGGGGAGCTGTTTTTT
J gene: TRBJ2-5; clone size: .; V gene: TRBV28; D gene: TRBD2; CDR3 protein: CASSPAGTSGGASETQYF; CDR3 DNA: TGTGCCAGCAGTCCAGCCGGGACTAGCGGGGGGGCCTCAGAGACCCAGTACTTC
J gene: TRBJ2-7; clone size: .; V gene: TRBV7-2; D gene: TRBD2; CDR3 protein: CASSLYAGGSYEQYF; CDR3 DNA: TGTGCCAGCAGCTTATATGCGGGAGGGTCCTACGAGCAGTACTTC
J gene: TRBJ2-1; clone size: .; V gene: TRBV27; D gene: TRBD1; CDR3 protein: CASSSDRGSYNEQFF; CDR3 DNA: TGTGCCAGCAGTTCAGACAGGGGGTCTTACAATGAGCAGTTCTTC
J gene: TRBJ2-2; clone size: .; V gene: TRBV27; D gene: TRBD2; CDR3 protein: CASRTGEGRGGTGELFF; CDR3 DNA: TGTGCCAGCAGGACAGGTGAAGGACGGGGGGGCACCGGGGAGCTGTTTTTT
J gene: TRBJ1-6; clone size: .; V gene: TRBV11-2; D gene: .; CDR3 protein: CASSFQLSPLHF; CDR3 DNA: TGTGCCAGCAGCTTTCAATTATCACCCCTCCACTTT
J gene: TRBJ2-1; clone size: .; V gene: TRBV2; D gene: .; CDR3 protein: CASSPDRGSHNEQFF; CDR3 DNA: TGTGCCAGCAGCCCGGACCGGGGGTCCCACAATGAGCAGTTCTTC
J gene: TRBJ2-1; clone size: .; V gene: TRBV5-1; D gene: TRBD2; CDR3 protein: CASSLSLAVSEQFF; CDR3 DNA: TGCGCCAGCAGCTTGTCGCTAGCGGTGAGTGAGCAGTTCTTC
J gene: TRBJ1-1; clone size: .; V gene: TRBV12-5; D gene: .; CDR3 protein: CASGFRWELSNTEAFF; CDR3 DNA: TGTGCTAGTGGTTTTAGGTGGGAGCTTTCTAACACTGAAGCTTTCTTT
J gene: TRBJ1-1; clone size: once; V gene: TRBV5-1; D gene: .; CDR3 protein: CATWNGNQGTEAFF; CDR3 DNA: TGCGCCACATGGAATGGGAATCAGGGGACTGAAGCTTTCTTT
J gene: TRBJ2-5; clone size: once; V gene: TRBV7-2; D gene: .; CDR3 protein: CASSSVLGSPETQYF; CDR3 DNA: TGTGCCAGCAGCTCCGTCTTGGGGAGCCCAGAGACCCAGTACTTC
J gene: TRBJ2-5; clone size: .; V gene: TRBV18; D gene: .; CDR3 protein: CASSPLYMAGTSEETQYF; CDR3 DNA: TGTGCCAGCTCACCTCTATATATGGCAGGGACGAGCGAAGAGACCCAGTACTTC
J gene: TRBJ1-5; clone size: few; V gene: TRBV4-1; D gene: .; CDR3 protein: CASSQGWNQPQHF; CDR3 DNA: TGCGCCAGCAGCCAAGGTTGGAATCAGCCCCAGCATTTT
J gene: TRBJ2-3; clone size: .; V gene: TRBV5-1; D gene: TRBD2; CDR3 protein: CASTRDYLTDTQYF; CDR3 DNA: TGCGCCAGCACCCGGGACTACCTCACAGATACGCAGTATTTT
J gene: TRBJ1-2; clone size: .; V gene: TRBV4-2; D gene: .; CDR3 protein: CASSPTGYGYTF; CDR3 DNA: TGTGCCAGCAGCCCGACAGGCTATGGCTACACCTTC
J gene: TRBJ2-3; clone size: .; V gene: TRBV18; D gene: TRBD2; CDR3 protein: CASSLLAGEMNTQYF; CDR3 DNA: TGTGCCAGCTCATTACTAGCGGGAGAAATGAATACGCAGTATTTT
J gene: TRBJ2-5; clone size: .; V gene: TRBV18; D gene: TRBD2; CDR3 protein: CASSLRHASGETQYF; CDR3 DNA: TGTGCCAGCTCACTCAGACATGCTAGCGGGGAGACCCAGTACTTC
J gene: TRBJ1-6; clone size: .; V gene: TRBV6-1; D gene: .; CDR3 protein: CASSEARRHNSPLHF; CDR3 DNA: TGTGCCAGCAGTGAAGCGCGTCGGCATAATTCACCCCTCCACTTT
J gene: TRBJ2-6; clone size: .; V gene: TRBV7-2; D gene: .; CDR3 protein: CASSSEPRGSGANVLTF; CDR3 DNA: TGTGCCAGCAGCTCCGAACCACGAGGCTCTGGGGCCAACGTCCTGACTTTC
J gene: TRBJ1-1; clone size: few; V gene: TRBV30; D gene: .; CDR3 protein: CAWSEEFSTEAFF; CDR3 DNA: TGTGCCTGGAGTGAGGAATTCAGCACTGAAGCTTTCTTT
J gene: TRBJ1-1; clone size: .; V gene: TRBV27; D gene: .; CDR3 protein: CASIDTGKTEAFF; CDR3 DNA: TGTGCCAGCATCGATACAGGGAAAACTGAAGCTTTCTTT
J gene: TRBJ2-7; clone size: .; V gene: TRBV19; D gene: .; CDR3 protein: CASSIEGGTYEQYF; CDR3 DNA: TGTGCCAGTAGTATAGAGGGGGGCACTTACGAGCAGTACTTC
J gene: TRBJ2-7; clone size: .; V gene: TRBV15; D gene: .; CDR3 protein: CATSREGVGGYEQYF; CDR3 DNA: TGTGCCACCAGCAGAGAGGGGGTAGGGGGTTACGAGCAGTACTTC
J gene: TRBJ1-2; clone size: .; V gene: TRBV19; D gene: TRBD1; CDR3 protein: CASSTDRAYGYTF; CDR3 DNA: TGTGCCAGTAGTACGGACAGGGCTTATGGCTACACCTTC
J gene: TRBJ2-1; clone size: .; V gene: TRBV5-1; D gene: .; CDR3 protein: CASSLTVGRRNEQFF; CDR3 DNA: TGCGCCAGCAGCTTAACGGTGGGGAGGCGCAATGAGCAGTTCTTC
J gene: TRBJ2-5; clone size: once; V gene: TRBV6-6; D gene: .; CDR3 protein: CASSYSAVQETQYF; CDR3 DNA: TGTGCCAGCAGTTACTCGGCAGTACAAGAGACCCAGTACTTC
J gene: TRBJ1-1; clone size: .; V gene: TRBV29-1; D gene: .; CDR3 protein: CSVEDRGVAFF; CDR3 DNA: TGCAGCGTTGAAGATCGAGGAGTGGCTTTCTTT
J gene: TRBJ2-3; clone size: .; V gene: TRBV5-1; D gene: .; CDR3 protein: CASSLSGPPTDTQYF; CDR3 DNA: TGCGCCAGCAGCCTGAGCGGCCCCCCCACAGATACGCAGTATTTT
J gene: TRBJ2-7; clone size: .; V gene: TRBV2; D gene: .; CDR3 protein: CASSRNLPIGEQYF; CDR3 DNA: TGTGCCAGCAGTCGGAACCTCCCGATTGGCGAGCAGTACTTC
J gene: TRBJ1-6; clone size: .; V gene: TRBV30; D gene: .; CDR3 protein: CAWMGGGNSPLHF; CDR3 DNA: TGTGCCTGGATGGGGGGCGGTAATTCACCCCTCCACTTT
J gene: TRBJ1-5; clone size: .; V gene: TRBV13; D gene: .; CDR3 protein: CASSLSGPGNQPQHF; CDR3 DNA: TGTGCCAGCAGCCTAAGCGGACCTGGGAATCAGCCCCAGCATTTT
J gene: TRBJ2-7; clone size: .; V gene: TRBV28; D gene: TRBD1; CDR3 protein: CASKSSGTGGYEQYF; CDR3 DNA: TGTGCCAGCAAATCGAGCGGGACAGGGGGCTACGAGCAGTACTTC
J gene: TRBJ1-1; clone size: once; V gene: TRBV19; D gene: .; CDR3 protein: CASSTGTMNTEAFF; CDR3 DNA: TGTGCCAGTAGTACAGGGACGATGAACACTGAAGCTTTCTTT
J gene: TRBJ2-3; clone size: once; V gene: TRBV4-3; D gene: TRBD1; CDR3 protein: CASSLTLQGASTDTQYF; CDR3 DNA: TGCGCCAGCAGCCTGACCTTACAGGGGGCTAGCACAGATACGCAGTATTTT
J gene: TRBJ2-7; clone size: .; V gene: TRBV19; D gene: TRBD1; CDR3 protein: CASSIVAGGLYEQYF; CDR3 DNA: TGTGCCAGTAGTATCGTGGCAGGGGGCTTGTACGAGCAGTACTTC
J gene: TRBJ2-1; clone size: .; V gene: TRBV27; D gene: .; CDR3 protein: CASSSPPGYNEQFF; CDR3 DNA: TGTGCCAGCAGTTCCCCCCCAGGCTACAATGAGCAGTTCTTC
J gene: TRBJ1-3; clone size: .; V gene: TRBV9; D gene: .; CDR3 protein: CASSLDTGGNTIYF; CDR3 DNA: TGTGCCAGCAGCCTAGACACGGGGGGAAACACCATATATTTT